The 27 T cell receptor beta chains reported below all come from one sample, sequenced in a study of blood T cell repertoires in COVID-19. The protocol was immunoSEQ multiplex PCR, while the TCRdb copy is restricted to in-frame clones and leaves out a portion. The sample records about 130,000 clones, roughly 80% being singletons. Sample: peripheral blood. All receptors derive from an elderly woman with acute or convalescent COVID-19.

The CDR3 sequence is CASNRDPRDSPLHF. In DNA form, the CDR3 reads TGTGCCAGCAACAGGGACCCCCGTGATTCACCCCTCCACTTT. The genes are TRBV6-5 and TRBJ1-6; weak D call: TRBD1 (6 bases). The V gene's germline CDR1 is MNHEY and CDR2 SVGAGI. The V gene lost 7 bases and the J gene lost 8 bases, with 15 bases spanning the gap. CDR3 length: 14 residues.

The chain links TRBV9 to TRBJ1-2, with D unresolved. The CDR3 is made up of 15 amino acids. Per germline, CDR1 SGDLS and CDR2 YYNGEE. V was cut by 0 bases and J by 3 bases, with 12 bases left in between. The CDR3 protein is CASSVGQEPDYGYTF. As DNA, the CDR3 is TGTGCCAGCAGCGTAGGTCAGGAACCTGACTATGGCTACACCTTC.

The gene calls are TRBV5-1 and TRBJ1-4, with D perhaps TRBD1 (6 bases). The CDR3 sequence is 14 residues long. Germline CDR1 and CDR2: SGHRS and YFSETQ. The V and J ends lost 2 bases and 8 bases respectively, with 13 bases between them. The CDR3 protein is CASSFQGSGEKLFF. The CDR3 region has the DNA TGCGCCAGCAGCTTTCAGGGGTCCGGCGAAAAACTGTTTTTT.

The chain joins TRBV4-2 to TRBJ1-2; D possibly corresponds to TRBD1 (6 bases). CDR1 and CDR2 from the germline V gene are LGHNA and YNFKEQ. This CDR3 has 18 residues. The V end lost 0 bases, the J end lost 5 bases, and 22 bases lay between the germline ends. This CDR3 is CASSQDTNSRTVTYGYTF. The CDR3 DNA is TGTGCCAGCAGCCAAGATACCAATTCGAGGACAGTGACTTATGGCTACACCTTC.

Only a few counts were recorded for this clone. The chain uses TRBV7-2 and TRBJ1-6, with D maybe TRBD1 (6 bases). Trimming pared 5 bases from V and 3 bases from J, leaving 14 bases between. Germline V lookup: CDR1 SGHTA, CDR2 FQGNSA. The length of the CDR3 is 16 residues. The CDR3 bases are TGTGCCAGCAGCCCACTCCGGACAGTCTATAATTCACCCCTCCACTTT. As protein: CASSPLRTVYNSPLHF.

The chain uses TRBV6-6 and TRBJ1-2; D is uncertain. Trimming took 7 bases from V and 8 from J, leaving 17 bases between them. Germline CDR1 reads MNHNY; CDR2 reads SVGAGI (reference sequence). The CDR3 totals 13 residues. As DNA, the CDR3 is TGTGCCAGCACACGAGGGCGCTTAGGAGGCTACACCTTC. The encoded protein is CASTRGRLGGYTF.

This CDR3 is CASSLGPLGGTGELFF. The CDR3 region has the DNA TGTGCCAGCAGCTTGGGGCCGCTGGGGGGCACCGGGGAGCTGTTTTTT. The rearrangement links TRBV5-6 to TRBJ2-2; D possibly corresponds to TRBD2 (6 bases). CDR1 is SGHDT and CDR2 is YYEEEE in the germline V gene. V lost 0 bases and J lost 4, with 13 bases in between. CDR3 length: 16 residues.

V usage is TRBV6-4 and J usage is TRBJ2-2, with TRBD2 matching over 12 bases. Germline assignment: CDR1 MRHNA and CDR2 SNTAGT. V was clipped by 4 bases and J by 3 bases; unmatched bases: 6. This CDR3 has 17 residues. CDR3 sequence: CASSVASGGADTGELFF. In nucleotides, the CDR3 is TGTGCCAGCAGTGTTGCTAGCGGGGGGGCCGACACCGGGGAGCTGTTTTTT.

This chain connects TRBV7-2 to TRBJ1-1, with D possibly TRBD1 on 5 matching bases. The CDR3 extends over 15 amino acids. From germline, CDR1 is SGHTA and CDR2 FQGNSA. Deletions cut 2 bases from V and 0 bases from J, with 10 bases between. As DNA, the CDR3 is TGTGCCAGCAGCTTATACGGGGGATTGAACACTGAAGCTTTCTTT. Translated: CASSLYGGLNTEAFF.

This clone has just one count. The J gene is TRBJ1-5, the V gene TRBV5-1; TRBD1 matches at 9 bases. Trimming took 4 bases from V and 5 from J; bases not matched to a gene: 1. The CDR3 covers 13 residues. Looked up from germline, CDR1 is SGHRS and CDR2 is YFSETQ. In DNA, the CDR3 is TGCGCCAGCAGCCGGGACAGGGATCAGCCCCAGCATTTT. Residues: CASSRDRDQPQHF.

The CDR3 DNA follows: TGTGCCACCGGAAGGGGGACTAGCGGGGGGCTTAATGAGCAGTTCTTC. Amino acids: CATGRGTSGGLNEQFF. The J gene is TRBJ2-1, the V gene TRBV10-3; 15 bases are shared with TRBD2. Germline CDR1 and CDR2: ENHRY and SYGVKD. V lost 10 bases, J lost 7 bases, and 11 bases stayed unmatched. This CDR3 has 16 amino acids.

The chain recombines TRBV6-5 with TRBJ1-6; D remains ambiguous. The CDR3 sequence is 11 residues long. In germline, CDR1 is MNHEY, CDR2 SVGAGI. V lost 7 bases and J lost 14, with 12 bases in between. CDR3 amino acids: CASMEGEALHF. CDR3 in DNA: TGTGCCAGCATGGAGGGAGAGGCCCTCCACTTT.

The chain links TRBV10-2 to TRBJ2-5, with 7 bases lining up with TRBD2. The CDR3 contains 14 residues. Germline assignment: CDR1 WSHSY and CDR2 SAAADI. Here the CDR3 reads CAAGEGGGSETQYF. The DNA of the CDR3 is TGCGCTGCCGGGGAGGGCGGGGGTAGCGAGACCCAGTACTTC.

The CDR3 sequence: CASRTGLVGNTEAFF. As DNA, the CDR3 is TGTGCCAGTCGGACAGGGCTCGTGGGGAACACTGAAGCTTTCTTT. This chain uses TRBV2 with TRBJ1-1; TRBD1 aligns across 8 bases. Losses at the gene ends were 9 bases for V and 1 base for J; bases not matched to a gene: 10. The CDR3 is 15 amino acids. Germline V gene data show CDR1 as SNHLY and CDR2 as FYNNEI. Complete variable domain (other parts from reference TRBV2 and TRBJ1-1): EPEVTQTPSHQVTQMGQEVILRCVPISNHLYFYWYRQILGQKVEFLVSFYNNEISEKSEIFDDQFSVERPDGSNFTLKIRSTKLEDSAMYFCASRTGLVGNTEAFFGQGTRLTVV.

The gene calls are TRBV5-1 and TRBJ1-2; D is unclear. V lost 0 bases and J lost 8, with 11 bases in between. The CDR3 extends over 13 amino acids. Germline CDR1 reads SGHRS; CDR2 reads YFSETQ. The CDR3 loop reads CASSLDGSVGYTF. The CDR3 DNA reads as TGCGCCAGCAGCTTGGATGGTTCGGTAGGCTACACCTTC. The whole variable domain, filled in from reference TRBV5-1 and TRBJ1-2, reads KAGVTQTPRYLIKTRGQQVTLSCSPISGHRSVSWYQQTPGQGLQFLFEYFSETQRNKGNFPGRFSGRQFSNSRSEMNVSTLELGDSALYLCASSLDGSVGYTFGSGTRLTVV.

The V call is TRBV5-6, the J call TRBJ2-7; tentative D call: TRBD1 (5 bases). Deletions cut 3 bases from V and 0 bases from J, with 13 bases between. CDR3 length: 15 amino acids. Per the germline V gene, CDR1 is SGHDT and CDR2 is YYEEEE. The CDR3 nucleotides read TGTGCCAGCAGCTCCCTTAGGACACCCTCCTACGAGCAGTACTTC. Protein sequence: CASSSLRTPSYEQYF.

In its sample, this clone was seen a few times. This chain connects TRBV18 to TRBJ1-6, with 7 nucleotides matching TRBD1. The CDR3 extends over 16 amino acids. J was trimmed by 7 bases and V by 4 bases; bases with no gene match: 10. Per germline, CDR1 KGHSH and CDR2 LQKENI. The CDR3 here is CASSHDREWNNSPLHF. CDR3 DNA: TGTGCCAGCTCACATGACAGGGAGTGGAACAATTCACCCCTCCACTTT.

This sequence joins TRBV11-3 and TRBJ1-1, with D possibly TRBD1 on 6 matching bases. Germline loops: CDR1 SGHNT, CDR2 YENEEA. Trimming removed 5 bases from V and 1 base from J, with 11 bases in between. This CDR3 has 14 residues. In DNA form, the CDR3 reads TGTGCCAGCAGCCAAGGGGGACCGAACACTGAAGCTTTCTTT. This translates into CASSQGGPNTEAFF.

This CDR3 is CASSLEGATGYTF. CDR3 in DNA: TGTGCCAGCAGCTTGGAAGGGGCGACTGGCTACACCTTC. The chain is built from TRBV5-5 and TRBJ1-2; D may be TRBD1 (5 bases). Germline V gives CDR1 SGHKS, CDR2 YYEKEE (reference sequence). Trimming cost V 0 bases and J 7 bases, with 10 bases left between them. There are 13 residues in the CDR3.

V usage is TRBV7-6 and J usage is TRBJ1-1, with D possibly TRBD1 on 5 matching bases. Trimming removed 1 base from V and 4 bases from J, with 13 bases in between. This CDR3 is 15 amino acids long. Germline CDR1 and CDR2: SGHVS and FNYEAQ. The chain's CDR3 is CASSLDPEGITEAFF. CDR3 nucleotides: TGTGCCAGCAGCTTAGATCCGGAGGGGATCACTGAAGCTTTCTTT.

The J gene is TRBJ2-5, the V gene TRBV12-5; 13 bases agree with TRBD2. The germline gives CDR1 LGHNT, CDR2 FRNRAP. The ends lost 6 bases at V and 5 bases at J; junction bases unmatched: 6. There are 15 residues in the CDR3. The CDR3 loop is CASGAPGLAGETQYF. Here the CDR3 DNA reads TGTGCTAGTGGGGCACCGGGACTAGCGGGGGAGACCCAGTACTTC.

The chain joins TRBV3-1 (or the pseudogene TRBV3-2) to TRBJ1-2; 10 bases are shared with TRBD1. This CDR3 contains 17 residues. Germline V gives CDR1 LGHDT, CDR2 YNNKEL (reference sequence). The J segment lost 4 bases and the V segment lost 4 bases, leaving 12 bases of the junction unmatched. CDR3 region: CASSRIRQGAGGYGYTF. The CDR3 DNA is TGTGCCAGCAGCCGAATAAGACAGGGGGCCGGGGGCTATGGCTACACCTTC.

The chain recombines TRBV2 with TRBJ1-4; D may be TRBD1 (5 bases). Germline V gene sequence: CDR1 SNHLY, CDR2 FYNNEI. The CDR3 consists of 11 residues. Trimming removed 6 bases at V and 6 bases at J, with 5 bases between. Written as DNA, the CDR3 is TGTGCCAGCAGAGGGGATGAAAAACTGTTTTTT. It translates to CASRGDEKLFF.

This sequence joins TRBV19 and TRBJ2-6; 12 nucleotides match TRBD1. CDR3 size: 18 residues. Germline trimming cut 5 bases from V and 1 base from J; bases unmatched to any gene: 6. Per the germline V gene, CDR1 is LNHDA and CDR2 is SQIVND (reference sequence). CDR3 sequence: CASSPRGQGASGANVLTF. Written as DNA, the CDR3 is TGTGCCAGTAGTCCCCGGGGACAGGGGGCGTCTGGGGCCAACGTCCTGACTTTC.

J is TRBJ2-3 and V is TRBV2, with D hard to call. V lost 1 base and J lost 6, with 5 bases in between. The CDR3 loop spans 12 amino acids. CDR1 is SNHLY, CDR2 FYNNEI, per germline. CDR3 sequence: CASSEDQDTQYF. As DNA, the CDR3 is TGTGCCAGCAGTGAAGACCAGGATACGCAGTATTTT.

V is TRBV19 and J is TRBJ1-1, with 7 positions matching TRBD1. Germline V gene sequence: CDR1 LNHDA, CDR2 SQIVND (reference sequence). This CDR3 spans 14 amino acids. Unmatched junction bases numbered 6, after V lost 6 bases and J lost 2 bases. The CDR3 spells CASREGQLNTEAFF. The DNA of the CDR3 is TGTGCCAGTAGGGAGGGACAGCTCAACACTGAAGCTTTCTTT.

The chain carries TRBV6-5 and TRBJ1-3; D gene ambiguous. The germline CDR1 and CDR2 sequences are MNHEY and SVGAGI. The V end lost 6 bases, the J end lost 1 base, and 4 bases lay between the germline ends. The CDR3 sequence is 12 residues long. Here the CDR3 DNA reads TGTGCCAGCAGCTATTCTGGAAACACCATATATTTT. Translated, it gives CASSYSGNTIYF.